This TCR beta chain came from a study of CD8 T cells in ankylosing spondylitis. Overall study findings and caveats: Made up of 7 to 9 highly homologous variants, a TCR beta motif appeared characteristic of ankylosing spondylitis blood. Disease-linked clones displayed a CD8+ phenotype and appeared relatively rarely in peripheral blood.

This clonotype occurred many times. Its specificity is unknown. Using quantitative 5'-RACE with molecular barcodes, the authors made TCR beta libraries. TCRdb processed the 5' RACE reads anew with MiXCR; each CDR3 protein has one entry. The sample includes 270,000 or so distinct CDR3 sequences, roughly 18% of them seen just once. This sequence was found in a male donor with ankylosing spondylitis or in good health (not recorded which). The specimen sequenced was blood, either unsorted or a sorted T cell fraction (not recorded which).

The CDR3 sequence is CASSQPRGRENEQFF. Here the CDR3 DNA reads TGTGCCAGCAGCCAACCTAGAGGGCGGGAAAATGAGCAGTTCTTC. This chain connects TRBV3-1 to TRBJ2-1, with a possible D match to TRBD2 (6 bases). Trimming removed 2 bases from V and 7 bases from J, with 15 bases in between. Germline V gives CDR1 LGHDT, CDR2 YNNKEL (reference sequence). This CDR3 has 15 residues.